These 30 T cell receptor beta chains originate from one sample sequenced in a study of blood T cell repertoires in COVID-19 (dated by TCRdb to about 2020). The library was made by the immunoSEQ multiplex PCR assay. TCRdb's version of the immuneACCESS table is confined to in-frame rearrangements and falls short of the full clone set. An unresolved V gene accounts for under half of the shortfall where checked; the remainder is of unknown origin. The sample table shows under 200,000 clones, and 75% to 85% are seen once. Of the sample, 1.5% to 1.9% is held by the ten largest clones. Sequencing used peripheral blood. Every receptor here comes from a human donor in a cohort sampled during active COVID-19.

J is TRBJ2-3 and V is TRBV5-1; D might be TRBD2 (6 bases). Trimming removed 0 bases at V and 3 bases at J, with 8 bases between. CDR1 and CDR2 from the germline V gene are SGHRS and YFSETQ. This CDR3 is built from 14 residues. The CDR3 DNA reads TGCGCCAGCAGCTTGGTAGGGAGGACAGATACGCAGTATTTT. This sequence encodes CASSLVGRTDTQYF.

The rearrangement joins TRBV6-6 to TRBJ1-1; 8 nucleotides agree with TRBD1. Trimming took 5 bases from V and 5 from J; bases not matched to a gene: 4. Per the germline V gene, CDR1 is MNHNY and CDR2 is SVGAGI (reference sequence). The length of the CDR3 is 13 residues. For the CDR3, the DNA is TGTGCCAGCAGTGCACAGGGGGGAACTGAAGCTTTCTTT. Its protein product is CASSAQGGTEAFF.

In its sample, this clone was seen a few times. The CDR3 DNA reads as TGTGCCAGCAGTCCCGTACTACCCGCCTACGAGCAGTACTTC. Its translation is CASSPVLPAYEQYF. The chain recombines TRBV6-2 or TRBV6-3 with TRBJ2-7; D ambiguous. Trimming removed 5 bases from V and 2 bases from J, with 13 bases in between. The CDR3 spans 14 residues. Germline V CDR1 and CDR2: MNHEY, SVGEGT.

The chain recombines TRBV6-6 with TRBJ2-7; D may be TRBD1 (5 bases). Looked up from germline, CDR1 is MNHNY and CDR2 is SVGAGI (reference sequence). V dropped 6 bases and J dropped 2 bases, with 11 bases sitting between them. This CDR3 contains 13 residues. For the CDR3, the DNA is TGTGCCAGCAGAGACAGCGCAACCTACGAGCAGTACTTC. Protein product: CASRDSATYEQYF.

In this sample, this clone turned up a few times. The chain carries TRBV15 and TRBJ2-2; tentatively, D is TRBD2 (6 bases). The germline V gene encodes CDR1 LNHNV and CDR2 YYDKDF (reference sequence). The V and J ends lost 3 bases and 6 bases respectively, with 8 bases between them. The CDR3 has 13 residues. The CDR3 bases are TGTGCCACCAGCAGTAGGGACTCCGGGGAGCTGTTTTTT. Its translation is CATSSRDSGELFF.

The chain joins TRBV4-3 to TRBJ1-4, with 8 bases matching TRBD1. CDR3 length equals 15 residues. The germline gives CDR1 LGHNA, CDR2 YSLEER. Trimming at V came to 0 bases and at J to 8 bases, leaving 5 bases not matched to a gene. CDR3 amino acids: CASSQDRQGAEKLFF. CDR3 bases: TGCGCCAGCAGCCAAGATCGGCAGGGGGCCGAAAAACTGTTTTTT.

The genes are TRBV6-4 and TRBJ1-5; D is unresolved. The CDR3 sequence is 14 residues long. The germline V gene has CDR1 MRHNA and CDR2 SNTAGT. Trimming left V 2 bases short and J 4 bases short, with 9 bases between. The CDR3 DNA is TGTGCCAGCAGTGACCAGGCCTCAAATCAGCCCCAGCATTTT. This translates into CASSDQASNQPQHF.

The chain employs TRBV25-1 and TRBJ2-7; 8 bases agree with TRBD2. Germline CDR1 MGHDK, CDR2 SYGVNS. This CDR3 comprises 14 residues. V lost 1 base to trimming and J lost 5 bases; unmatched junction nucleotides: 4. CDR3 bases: TGTGCCAGCAGTGAATGGGTTAGCGGGAACGAGCAGTACTTC. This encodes CASSEWVSGNEQYF.

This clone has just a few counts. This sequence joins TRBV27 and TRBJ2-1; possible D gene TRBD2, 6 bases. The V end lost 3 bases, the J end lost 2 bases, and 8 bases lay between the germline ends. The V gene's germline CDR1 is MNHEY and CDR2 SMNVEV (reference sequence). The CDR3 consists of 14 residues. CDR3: CASSFRGTYNEQFF. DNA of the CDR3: TGTGCCAGCAGTTTTCGGGGGACCTACAATGAGCAGTTCTTC.

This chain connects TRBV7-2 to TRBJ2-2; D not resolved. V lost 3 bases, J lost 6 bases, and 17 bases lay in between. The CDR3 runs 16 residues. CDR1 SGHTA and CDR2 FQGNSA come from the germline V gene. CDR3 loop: CASSFTYRPEAGELFF. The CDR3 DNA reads TGTGCCAGCAGCTTTACATATCGCCCCGAGGCCGGGGAGCTGTTTTTT.

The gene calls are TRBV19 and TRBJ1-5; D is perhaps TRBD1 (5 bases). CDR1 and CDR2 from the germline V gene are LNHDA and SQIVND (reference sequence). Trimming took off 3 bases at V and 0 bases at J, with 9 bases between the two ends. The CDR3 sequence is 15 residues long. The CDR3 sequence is CASSIGAYSNQPQHF. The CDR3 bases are TGTGCCAGTAGTATTGGGGCGTATAGCAATCAGCCCCAGCATTTT.

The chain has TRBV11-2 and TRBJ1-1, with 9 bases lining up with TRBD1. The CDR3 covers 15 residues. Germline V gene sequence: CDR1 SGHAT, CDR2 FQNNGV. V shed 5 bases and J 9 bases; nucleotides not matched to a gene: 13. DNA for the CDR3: TGTGCCAGCAGCACCTCCGGGACAGGGATTGGAAAAGCTTTCTTT. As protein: CASSTSGTGIGKAFF.

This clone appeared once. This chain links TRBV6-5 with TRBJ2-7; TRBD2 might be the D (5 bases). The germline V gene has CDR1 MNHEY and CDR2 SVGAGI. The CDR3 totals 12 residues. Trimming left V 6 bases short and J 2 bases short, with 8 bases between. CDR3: CASRREPYEQYF. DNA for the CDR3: TGTGCCAGCAGGAGGGAACCCTACGAGCAGTACTTC.

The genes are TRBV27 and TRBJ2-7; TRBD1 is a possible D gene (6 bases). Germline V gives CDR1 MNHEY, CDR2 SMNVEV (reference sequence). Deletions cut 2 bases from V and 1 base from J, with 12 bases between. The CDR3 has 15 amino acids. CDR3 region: CASSLAGVSSYEQYF. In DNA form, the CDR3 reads TGTGCCAGCAGTTTAGCAGGGGTGTCATCCTACGAGCAGTACTTC.

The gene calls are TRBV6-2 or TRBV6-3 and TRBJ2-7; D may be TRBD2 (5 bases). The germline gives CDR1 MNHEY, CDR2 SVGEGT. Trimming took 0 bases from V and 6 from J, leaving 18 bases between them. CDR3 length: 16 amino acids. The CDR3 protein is CASSYSSASQRSEQYF. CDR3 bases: TGTGCCAGCAGTTACTCCAGTGCTAGCCAAAGATCCGAGCAGTACTTC.

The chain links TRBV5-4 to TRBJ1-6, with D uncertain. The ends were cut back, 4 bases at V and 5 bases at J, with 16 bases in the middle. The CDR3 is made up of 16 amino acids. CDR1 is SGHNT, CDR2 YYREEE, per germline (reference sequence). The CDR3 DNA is TGTGCCAGCAGCAAGCTGAATGGGCCTAATAATTCACCCCTCCACTTT. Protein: CASSKLNGPNNSPLHF.

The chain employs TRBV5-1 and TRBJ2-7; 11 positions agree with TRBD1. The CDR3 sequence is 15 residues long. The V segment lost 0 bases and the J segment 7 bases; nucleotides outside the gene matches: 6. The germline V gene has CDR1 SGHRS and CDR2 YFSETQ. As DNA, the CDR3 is TGCGCCAGCAGCTTGGGAGGACAGGGGGCCAGTGAGCAGTACTTC. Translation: CASSLGGQGASEQYF.

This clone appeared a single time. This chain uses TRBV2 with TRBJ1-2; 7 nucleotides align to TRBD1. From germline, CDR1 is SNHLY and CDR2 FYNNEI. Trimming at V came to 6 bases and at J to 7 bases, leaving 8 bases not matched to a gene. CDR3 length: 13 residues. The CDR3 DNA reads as TGTGCCAGCAGCGGACAGGCGAGCGGTGGCTACACCTTC. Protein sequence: CASSGQASGGYTF. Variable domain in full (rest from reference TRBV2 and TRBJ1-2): EPEVTQTPSHQVTQMGQEVILRCVPISNHLYFYWYRQILGQKVEFLVSFYNNEISEKSEIFDDQFSVERPDGSNFTLKIRSTKLEDSAMYFCASSGQASGGYTFGSGTRLTVV.

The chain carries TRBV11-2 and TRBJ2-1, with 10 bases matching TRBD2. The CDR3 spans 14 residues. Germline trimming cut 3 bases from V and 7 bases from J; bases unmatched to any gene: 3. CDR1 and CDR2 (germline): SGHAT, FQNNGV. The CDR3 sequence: CASSLVAGGNEQFF. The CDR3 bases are TGTGCCAGCAGCTTGGTAGCGGGGGGAAATGAGCAGTTCTTC.

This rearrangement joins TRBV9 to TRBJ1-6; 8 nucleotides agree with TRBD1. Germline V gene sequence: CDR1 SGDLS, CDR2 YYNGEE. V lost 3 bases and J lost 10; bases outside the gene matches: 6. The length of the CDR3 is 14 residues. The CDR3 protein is CASSAVGTGSPLHF. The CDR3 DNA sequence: TGTGCCAGCAGCGCAGTGGGGACAGGCTCACCCCTCCACTTT. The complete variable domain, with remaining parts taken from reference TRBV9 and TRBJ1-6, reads DSGVTQTPKHLITATGQRVTLRCSPRSGDLSVYWYQQSLDQGLQFLIQYYNGEERAKGNILERFSAQQFPDLHSELNLSSLELGDSALYFCASSAVGTGSPLHFGNGTRLTVT.

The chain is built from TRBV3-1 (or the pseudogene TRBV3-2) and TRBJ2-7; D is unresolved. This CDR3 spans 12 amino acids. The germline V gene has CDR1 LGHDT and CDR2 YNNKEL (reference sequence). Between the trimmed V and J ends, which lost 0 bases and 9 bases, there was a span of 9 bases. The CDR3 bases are TGTGCCAGCAGCCAAGAGGGTTCGGGGCAGTACTTC. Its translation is CASSQEGSGQYF.

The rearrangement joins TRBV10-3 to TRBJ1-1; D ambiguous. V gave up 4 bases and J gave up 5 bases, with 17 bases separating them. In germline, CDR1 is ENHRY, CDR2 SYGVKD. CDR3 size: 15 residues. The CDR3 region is CAISAGRGGGTEAFF. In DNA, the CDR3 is TGTGCCATCAGTGCCGGACGGGGAGGAGGGACTGAAGCTTTCTTT.

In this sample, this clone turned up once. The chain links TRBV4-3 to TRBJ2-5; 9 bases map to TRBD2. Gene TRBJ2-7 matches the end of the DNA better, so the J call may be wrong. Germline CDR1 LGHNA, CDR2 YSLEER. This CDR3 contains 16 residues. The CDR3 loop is CASSQTPQLAGNEQYF. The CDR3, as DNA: TGCGCCAGCAGCCAAACCCCCCAGCTAGCGGGGAACGAGCAGTACTTC.

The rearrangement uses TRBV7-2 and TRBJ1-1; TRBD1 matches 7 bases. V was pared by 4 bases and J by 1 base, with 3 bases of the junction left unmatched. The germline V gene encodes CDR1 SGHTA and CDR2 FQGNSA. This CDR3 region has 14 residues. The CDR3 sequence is CASSYRTGNTEAFF. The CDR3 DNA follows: TGTGCCAGCAGCTACAGGACAGGGAACACTGAAGCTTTCTTT. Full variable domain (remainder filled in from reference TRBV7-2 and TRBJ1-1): GAGVSQSPSNKVTEKGKDVELRCDPISGHTALYWYRQSLGQGLEFLIYFQGNSAPDKSGLPSDRFSAERTGGSVSTLTIQRTQQEDSAVYLCASSYRTGNTEAFFGQGTRLTVV.

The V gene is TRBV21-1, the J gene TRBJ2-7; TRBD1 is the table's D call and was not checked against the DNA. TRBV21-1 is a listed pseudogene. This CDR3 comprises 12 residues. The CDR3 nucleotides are TGTGCCAGCAGACAGCACTCCTACGAGCAGTACTTC. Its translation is CASRQHSYEQYF.

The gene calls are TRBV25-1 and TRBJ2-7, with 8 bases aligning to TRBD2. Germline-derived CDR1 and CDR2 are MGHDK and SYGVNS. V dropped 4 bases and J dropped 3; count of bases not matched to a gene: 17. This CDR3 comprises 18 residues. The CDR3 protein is CASSGSGFRLAGNYEQYF. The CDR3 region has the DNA TGTGCCAGCAGTGGAAGCGGGTTTCGGTTAGCGGGAAACTACGAGCAGTACTTC.

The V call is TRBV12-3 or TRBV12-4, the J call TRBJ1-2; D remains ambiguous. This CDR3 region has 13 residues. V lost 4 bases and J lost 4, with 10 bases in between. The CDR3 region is CASSSPGVYGYTF. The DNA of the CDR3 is TGTGCCAGCAGTTCTCCGGGTGTCTATGGCTACACCTTC.

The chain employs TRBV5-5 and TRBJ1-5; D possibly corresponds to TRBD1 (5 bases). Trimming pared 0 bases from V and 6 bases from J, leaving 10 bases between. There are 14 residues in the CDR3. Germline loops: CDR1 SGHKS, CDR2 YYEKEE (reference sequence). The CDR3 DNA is TGTGCCAGCAGCTTGGGGGTAGGGGTTCAGCCCCAGCATTTT. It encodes CASSLGVGVQPQHF.

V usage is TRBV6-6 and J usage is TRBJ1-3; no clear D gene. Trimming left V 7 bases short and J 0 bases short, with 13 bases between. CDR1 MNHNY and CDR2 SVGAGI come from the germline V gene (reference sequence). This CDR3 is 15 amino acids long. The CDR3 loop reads CASIRNRDSGNTIYF. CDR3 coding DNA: TGTGCCAGCATAAGGAACCGGGACTCTGGAAACACCATATATTTT.

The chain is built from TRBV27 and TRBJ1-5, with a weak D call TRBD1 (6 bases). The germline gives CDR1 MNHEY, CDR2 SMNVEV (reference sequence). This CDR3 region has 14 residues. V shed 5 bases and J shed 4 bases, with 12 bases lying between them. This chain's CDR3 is CASSIQGLNQPQHF. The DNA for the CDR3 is TGTGCCAGCAGTATACAGGGCCTAAATCAGCCCCAGCATTTT.